Listed here are 22 T cell receptor beta chains from one sample, sequenced in a study of T cells in Graves' hyperthyroidism and ophthalmopathy (dated by TCRdb to the late 2010s). Library preparation was by multiplex PCR. TCRdb lists the instrument as Illumina HiSeq 2000. The TCR beta CDR3 regions were amplified from the RNA transcripts. For the first round of RT-PCR on the TCR CDR3, the HTBI primer set was used together with the Qiagen OneStep RT-PCR kit. Using fastp at Q25 and MiXCR, TCRdb reprocessed the public reads and kept productive beta chains. Identical CDR3 protein sequences are pooled into one entry, listed with their most common genes and DNA. The sample table contains about 290,000 distinct CDR3 sequences; only one count was recorded for about 14% of them. The ten most abundant clones make up more than 7.5% of the sample. Sequences were obtained from blood. Receptor source: a woman between 25 and 40 years old with Graves' hyperthyroidism that later progressed to Graves' ophthalmopathy.

The sample holds a few counts of this clonotype. This rearrangement joins TRBV27 to TRBJ2-2; D is ambiguous. Trimming removed 9 bases from V and 2 bases from J, with 10 bases in between. The germline V gene has CDR1 MNHEY and CDR2 SMNVEV (reference sequence). The length of the CDR3 is 13 residues. The CDR3 here is CARSPHNTGELFF. The CDR3 DNA reads TGTGCCAGGTCTCCACACAACACCGGGGAGCTGTTTTTT.

This clonotype was counted ten times or more. The chain is built from TRBV30 and TRBJ2-5; 7 bases match TRBD2. V was clipped by 5 bases and J by 5 bases; unmatched bases: 5. This CDR3 is 12 amino acids long. Germline V gives CDR1 GTSNPN, CDR2 SVGIG (reference sequence). This CDR3 reads CAWRQGGETQYF. In DNA, the CDR3 is TGTGCCTGGCGGCAGGGAGGGGAGACCCAGTACTTC. The full variable domain, with the rest looked up from reference TRBV30 and TRBJ2-5, is SQTIHQWPATLVQPVGSPLSLECTVEGTSNPNLYWYRQAAGRGLQLLFYSVGIGQISSEVPQNLSASRPQDRQFILSSKKLLLSDSGFYLCAWRQGGETQYFGPGTRLLVL.

This clonotype was detected a few times. The chain is built from TRBV10-3 and TRBJ1-1; 9 bases map to TRBD1. The CDR3 is 13 residues long. Trimming at V came to 6 bases and at J to 7 bases, leaving 6 bases not matched to a gene. CDR1 is ENHRY and CDR2 is SYGVKD in the germline V gene. The CDR3 is CAISDRGYGEAFF. CDR3 in DNA: TGTGCCATCAGCGACAGGGGGTACGGTGAAGCTTTCTTT.

This clonotype was counted between two and nine times. V is TRBV5-5 and J is TRBJ2-1; a possible D gene is TRBD2 (6 bases). Deletions cut 4 bases from V and 2 bases from J, with 13 bases between. Germline values: CDR1 SGHKS, CDR2 YYEKEE (reference sequence). There are 15 residues in the CDR3. CDR3 protein: CASSQAGAAYNEQFF. CDR3 nucleotides: TGTGCCAGCAGCCAAGCGGGTGCCGCCTACAATGAGCAGTTCTTC.

Many counts were recorded for this clonotype. This sequence joins TRBV5-1 and TRBJ2-7; 7 bases agree with TRBD2. The length of the CDR3 is 14 residues. Germline trimming cut 3 bases from V and 3 bases from J; bases unmatched to any gene: 6. CDR1 and CDR2 (germline): SGHRS, YFSETQ. CDR3 sequence: CASSYGGGSYEQYF. The CDR3 DNA is TGCGCCAGCAGCTATGGGGGAGGGAGCTACGAGCAGTACTTC.

Note on this clonotype: A much larger clone lies a single base off, so this may be a read error. The chain recombines TRBV12-3 or TRBV12-4 with TRBJ1-5; D not resolved. The CDR3 consists of 14 residues. The CDR3 is CASSKDYSDQPQHF. The DNA for the CDR3 is TGTGCCAGCAGTAAGGATTATAGCGATCAGCCCCAGCATTTT.

The table lists this clonotype with many counts. This chain links TRBV28 with TRBJ1-5; tentatively, D is TRBD1 (6 bases). The CDR3 is made up of 15 amino acids. Germline values: CDR1 MDHEN, CDR2 SYDVKM. V lost 2 bases and J lost 2, with 10 bases in between. The CDR3 DNA reads as TGTGCCAGCAGTTTAAGGGGGGGCGGCAATCAGCCCCAGCATTTT. It specifies CASSLRGGGNQPQHF.

At least ten counts were recorded for this clonotype. The CDR3 sequence is CASSPGVGLGTEAFF. In nucleotides, the CDR3 is TGCGCCAGCAGCCCCGGCGTGGGCCTAGGGACTGAAGCTTTCTTT. The chain recombines TRBV4-1 with TRBJ1-1, with unresolved D. The germline gives CDR1 MGHRA, CDR2 YSYEKL. Trimming took 4 bases from V and 5 from J, leaving 17 bases between them. The CDR3 consists of 15 residues.

This clonotype was recorded at least ten times. The chain joins TRBV11-3 to TRBJ2-1; 14 bases are a match to TRBD2. The CDR3 extends over 15 amino acids. Germline-derived CDR1 and CDR2 are SGHNT and YENEEA. The V gene end was trimmed by 4 bases and the J gene end by 8 bases; junction bases not matched to a gene: 4. CDR3 in DNA: TGTGCCAGCAGCTCGCGGACTAGCGGGGGGTATGAGCAGTTCTTC. Protein sequence: CASSSRTSGGYEQFF.

The chain recombines TRBV18 with TRBJ1-1, with 8 positions matching TRBD1. The CDR3 extends over 15 amino acids. Trimming removed 3 bases from V and 0 bases from J; junction bases left unmatched: 3. Germline CDR1 KGHSH, CDR2 LQKENI. The CDR3 sequence is CASSPTGDLNTEAFF. In DNA form, the CDR3 reads TGTGCCAGCTCACCGACAGGGGACTTGAACACTGAAGCTTTCTTT.

Worth noting for this clonotype: With a much larger clone just one base away, this may be a read error. The chain is built from TRBV30 and TRBJ2-4, with 8 bases matching TRBD1. The V gene's germline CDR1 is GTSNPN and CDR2 SVGIG (reference sequence). The CDR3 loop spans 14 amino acids. The CDR3 DNA reads TGTACCTGGAGTGTTGCCGGGACAGGAAACATTCAGTACTTC. Translated: CTWSVAGTGNIQYF.

This clonotype was picked up many times. The chain couples TRBV10-3 to TRBJ1-1, with unresolved D. The CDR3 runs to 17 residues. With 0 bases removed from V and 0 bases from J, the gap between germline ends came to 14 bases. In germline, CDR1 is ENHRY, CDR2 SYGVKD. CDR3 sequence: CAISESMLVLMNTEAFF. DNA for the CDR3: TGTGCCATCAGTGAGTCAATGTTGGTGCTGATGAACACTGAAGCTTTCTTT.

This clonotype has ten or more counts. The chain recombines TRBV7-9 with TRBJ2-7; TRBD1 or TRBD2 may be the D gene (6 bases each). V dropped 6 bases and J dropped 4 bases, with 13 bases sitting between them. Germline V gene data show CDR1 as SEHNR and CDR2 as FQNEAQ (reference sequence). The CDR3 spans 13 residues. CDR3 sequence: CASSLWGAYEQYF. CDR3 bases: TGTGCCAGCAGTCTGTGGGGGGCGTACGAGCAGTACTTC.

This chain connects TRBV12-3 or TRBV12-4 to TRBJ2-3; TRBD2 aligns across 9 bases. Losses at the gene ends were 1 base for V and 3 bases for J; bases not matched to a gene: 11. CDR3 length equals 18 residues. The chain's CDR3 is CASSLEPLASGITDTQYF. The CDR3 DNA reads as TGTGCCAGCAGTTTAGAGCCCCTTGCTAGCGGGATAACAGATACGCAGTATTTT.

The count of this clonotype is one. The rearrangement uses TRBV5-1 and TRBJ1-2; tentatively, D is TRBD1 (6 bases). Germline loops: CDR1 SGHRS, CDR2 YFSETQ. V was cut by 3 bases and J by 8 bases, with 14 bases left in between. This CDR3 comprises 13 residues. The CDR3 coding sequence is TGCGCCAGCAGCTCTGCCTCAGGGGTCGGCTACACCTTC. Its translation is CASSSASGVGYTF.

This clonotype has at least ten counts. V usage is TRBV7-9 and J usage is TRBJ2-1; 8 nucleotides line up with TRBD2. The CDR3 is 16 amino acids. The J segment lost 8 bases and the V segment lost 5 bases, leaving 14 bases of the junction unmatched. Germline CDR1 SEHNR, CDR2 FQNEAQ (reference sequence). CDR3 loop: CASSGAAGGFGDEQFF. The CDR3 DNA follows: TGTGCCAGCAGCGGAGCGGCGGGAGGATTCGGCGATGAGCAGTTCTTC.

This clonotype was detected ten times or more. The V call is TRBV11-2, the J call TRBJ1-1; no clear D. Germline loops: CDR1 SGHAT, CDR2 FQNNGV. The ends were cut back, 5 bases at V and 3 bases at J, with 7 bases in the middle. This CDR3 comprises 12 residues. The CDR3 coding sequence is TGTGCCAGCAGCGAGCTTTACACTGAAGCTTTCTTT. Its translation: CASSELYTEAFF.

This clonotype was recorded many times. The CDR3 loop reads CATPTSMKPTSSYEQYF. DNA for the CDR3: TGTGCCACCCCTACCTCTATGAAGCCGACAAGCTCCTACGAGCAGTACTTC. The chain employs TRBV27 and TRBJ2-7; D gene ambiguous. Germline V gene data show CDR1 as MNHEY and CDR2 as SMNVEV (reference sequence). There are 17 residues in the CDR3. Between the trimmed V and J ends, which lost 10 bases and 0 bases, there was a span of 25 bases.

This clonotype has ten or more counts. The J gene is TRBJ2-4, the V gene TRBV3-1; D remains ambiguous. Germline-derived CDR1 and CDR2 are LGHDT and YNNKEL (reference sequence). CDR3 length: 13 residues. V was pared by 6 bases and J by 5 bases, with 11 bases between. In DNA, the CDR3 is TGTGCCAGCAGTAGGACGGCCGAAAACATTCAGTACTTC. Translation: CASSRTAENIQYF.

This clonotype showed up many times. The rearrangement links TRBV14 to TRBJ2-1; 9 nucleotides align to TRBD2. Trimming took 0 bases from V and 8 from J; bases not matched to a gene: 11. The length of the CDR3 is 17 residues. The V gene's germline CDR1 is SGHDN and CDR2 FVKESK. CDR3 sequence (DNA): TGTGCCAGCAGCCAAGATCTAGCGGGGCTCCCGTGGGATGAGCAGTTCTTC. Translated: CASSQDLAGLPWDEQFF.

This clonotype occurred a few times. This rearrangement joins TRBV7-6 to TRBJ2-2; the match to TRBD2 covers 11 bases. With V trimmed by 5 bases and J by 7 bases, 6 bases remained unmatched. The germline V gene has CDR1 SGHVS and CDR2 FNYEAQ. This CDR3 is built from 15 residues. The CDR3 sequence: CASSVTSGNGGELFF. CDR3 nucleotide sequence: TGTGCCAGCAGCGTGACTAGCGGGAACGGCGGGGAGCTGTTTTTT.

This clonotype was observed many times. V is TRBV12-3 or TRBV12-4 and J is TRBJ2-7; 8 bases map to TRBD2. Trimming removed 3 bases from V and 5 bases from J; junction bases left unmatched: 6. The CDR3 loop spans 14 amino acids. The chain's CDR3 is CASSFSGSVHEQYF. CDR3 coding DNA: TGTGCCAGCAGTTTCAGCGGGAGTGTCCACGAGCAGTACTTC.